The 20 T cell receptor beta chains below were found in one sample sequenced in a study of radiation and T cells in renal cell carcinoma. Time point denoted: blood 2 weeks post-SBRT. Treatment here: 15 Gy SBRT to primary tumor, nephrectomy 4 weeks later. The assay was immunoSEQ multiplex PCR, and TCRdb's table has in-frame clones only and misses some. This sample yields roughly 150,000 clones, of which about 87% are seen a single time; 10% to 15% belongs to the top ten. Source: blood, taken from a patient whose treatment included radiotherapy and nephrectomy. The source of these receptors is a woman aged 45 to 65 with renal cell carcinoma.

This chain joins TRBV29-1 and TRBJ2-2; 12 bases agree with TRBD2. CDR3 length: 18 amino acids. After removal of 0 bases from V and 7 bases from J, the junction contained 12 bases not matched to a gene. Germline V gene lookup returns CDR1 SQVTM and CDR2 ANQGSEA. The CDR3 DNA follows: TGCAGCGTTGAAGATCCCCGCCTAGCGGGGGGGCCAGTCGGGGAGCTGTTTTTT. It encodes CSVEDPRLAGGPVGELFF.

CDR3 in DNA: TGTGCCAGCAGTAACGAGTCGGGAGAAAATTCACCCCTCCACTTT. Amino acid sequence: CASSNESGENSPLHF. V gene TRBV6-1 combines with J gene TRBJ1-6; D is unresolved. This CDR3 is 15 amino acids long. Trimming removed 5 bases from V and 7 bases from J, with 15 bases in between. Germline V gene sequence: CDR1 MNHNS, CDR2 SASEGT.

This clone was seen only once. This rearrangement joins TRBV14 to TRBJ1-6; D uncertain. This CDR3 is 14 amino acids long. The germline gives CDR1 SGHDN, CDR2 FVKESK. The V end lost 0 bases, the J end lost 6 bases, and 6 bases lay between the germline ends. The CDR3 here is CASSQDLANSPLHF. The CDR3 DNA is TGTGCCAGCAGCCAAGATCTCGCTAATTCACCCCTCCACTTT.

J is TRBJ2-7 and V is TRBV5-4, with D perhaps matching TRBD1 (5 bases). Trimming took off 0 bases at V and 2 bases at J, with 6 bases between the two ends. CDR3 size: 13 residues. Germline assignment: CDR1 SGHNT and CDR2 YYREEE (reference sequence). CDR3 in DNA: TGTGCCAGCAGCTTGGACAGGACCTACGAGCAGTACTTC. Its protein is CASSLDRTYEQYF.

The chain joins TRBV10-3 to TRBJ1-4; 9 bases fit TRBD1. V lost 10 bases, J lost 5 bases, and 8 bases stayed unmatched. Germline CDR1 reads ENHRY; CDR2 reads SYGVKD. This CDR3 spans 14 amino acids. The CDR3 loop is CATRDRARNEKLFF. As DNA, the CDR3 is TGTGCCACCCGGGACAGGGCCCGAAATGAAAAACTGTTTTTT.

The chain employs TRBV7-2 and TRBJ2-7, with TRBD2 identical over 13 bases. The CDR3 has 18 residues. Trimming cost V 0 bases and J 0 bases; bases outside gene matches: 5. Germline V gene data show CDR1 as SGHTA and CDR2 as FQGNSA. CDR3 bases: TGTGCCAGCAGCTTAGCGAGGACTAGCGGGGGCAGCTCCTACGAGCAGTACTTC. As protein: CASSLARTSGGSSYEQYF.

J is TRBJ1-2 and V is TRBV9; 7 bases map to TRBD1. The V and J ends lost 8 bases and 4 bases, in that order; junction bases with no gene match: 8. Germline loops: CDR1 SGDLS, CDR2 YYNGEE. CDR3 length: 13 residues. This CDR3 reads CASTDGTVYGYTF. CDR3 nucleotides: TGTGCCAGTACCGATGGGACAGTCTATGGCTACACCTTC.

V and J are TRBV7-9 and TRBJ2-7; no firm D call. The CDR3 extends over 12 amino acids. The germline V and J ends were trimmed by 4 bases and 4 bases, with 8 bases remaining between them. Germline lookup yields CDR1 SEHNR and CDR2 FQNEAQ (reference sequence). CDR3 DNA sequence: TGTGCCAGCAGCTCCCTCGGGTACGAGCAGTACTTC. Its translation is CASSSLGYEQYF. The full variable domain, with the rest looked up from reference TRBV7-9 and TRBJ2-7, is DTGVSQNPRHKITKRGQNVTFRCDPISEHNRLYWYRQTLGQGPEFLTYFQNEAQLEKSRLLSDRFSAERPKGSFSTLEIQRTEQGDSAMYLCASSSLGYEQYFGPGTRLTVT.

This chain joins TRBV19 and TRBJ1-5; a weak D match, TRBD1 (6 bases). This CDR3 comprises 17 residues. Germline V gene data show CDR1 as LNHDA and CDR2 as SQIVND (reference sequence). V was trimmed by 3 bases and J by 0 bases, leaving 15 bases between them. In DNA form, the CDR3 reads TGTGCCAGTAGTATGTCTCGGGACACTTATAGCAATCAGCCCCAGCATTTT. Translation: CASSMSRDTYSNQPQHF.

The V and J genes are TRBV18 and TRBJ2-3; D is perhaps TRBD2 (8 bases). CDR1 and CDR2 (germline): KGHSH, LQKENI. V was pared by 6 bases and J by 3 bases, with 19 bases between. This CDR3 spans 16 amino acids. Here the CDR3 reads CASSLTGASGTDTQYF. CDR3 coding DNA: TGTGCCAGCTCGCTTACAGGGGCTAGCGGGACAGATACGCAGTATTTT.

V is TRBV9 and J is TRBJ1-3; TRBD1 might be the D (5 bases). This CDR3 is built from 14 residues. Trimming took 3 bases from V and 4 from J, leaving 11 bases between them. The germline V gene has CDR1 SGDLS and CDR2 YYNGEE. The CDR3 DNA is TGTGCCAGCAGCGGGGGGGTTTTAGGAAACACCATATATTTT. It codes for CASSGGVLGNTIYF.

The J gene is TRBJ2-7, the V gene TRBV30; D is undetermined. Germline values: CDR1 GTSNPN, CDR2 SVGIG (reference sequence). The CDR3 contains 14 residues. Trimming removed 0 bases at V and 7 bases at J, with 16 bases between. The CDR3 nucleotides read TGTGCCTGGAGTGTTAGGCCCCAAATGGGGGAGCAGTACTTC. This gives the protein CAWSVRPQMGEQYF.

The chain uses TRBV7-2 and TRBJ1-1; unclear D gene. V lost 1 base to trimming and J lost 4 bases, with 7 bases between them. Germline V gene sequence: CDR1 SGHTA, CDR2 FQGNSA. This CDR3 is 13 amino acids long. The CDR3 DNA follows: TGTGCCAGCAGCTTAGGGGCAGTCACTGAAGCTTTCTTT. It specifies CASSLGAVTEAFF.

The rearrangement links TRBV6-1 to TRBJ2-7, with D unresolved. Per the germline V gene, CDR1 is MNHNS and CDR2 is SASEGT. The CDR3 runs to 11 residues. V dropped 4 bases and J dropped 5 bases, with 6 bases sitting between them. CDR3 residues: CASSVGHEQYF. As DNA, the CDR3 is TGTGCCAGCAGTGTAGGACACGAGCAGTACTTC.

V is TRBV5-1 and J is TRBJ1-4, with 9 bases fitting TRBD1. The CDR3 contains 14 residues. In germline, CDR1 is SGHRS, CDR2 YFSETQ. V gave up 3 bases and J gave up 8 bases; unmatched junction bases: 5. In DNA, the CDR3 is TGCGCCAGCAGCTCCGGGACAGGGAGCGAAAAACTGTTTTTT. Its protein product is CASSSGTGSEKLFF.

The chain carries TRBV9 and TRBJ2-7; 7 bases are a match to TRBD1. The CDR3 has 12 residues. With V trimmed by 4 bases and J by 2 bases, 0 bases remained unmatched. Germline V gene data show CDR1 as SGDLS and CDR2 as YYNGEE. CDR3 loop: CASSTGAYEQYF. CDR3 coding DNA: TGTGCCAGCAGCACAGGGGCCTACGAGCAGTACTTC.

The chain recombines TRBV5-1 with TRBJ2-1; perhaps TRBD2 as D (6 bases). V lost 4 bases and J 0 bases, leaving 17 bases between the germline ends. The germline CDR1 and CDR2 sequences are SGHRS and YFSETQ. The CDR3 extends over 17 amino acids. The CDR3 here is CASSITGVKVSYNEQFF. In DNA, the CDR3 is TGCGCCAGCAGCATAACGGGGGTTAAAGTCTCCTACAATGAGCAGTTCTTC.

Comment on this clone: The junction differs from germline at one of its ends, possibly a read error. The gene calls are TRBV7-7 and TRBJ1-3; D might be TRBD1 (6 bases). This CDR3 spans 14 amino acids. CDR1 is SSHAT and CDR2 is FNYEAQ in the germline V gene (reference sequence). In nucleotides, the CDR3 is TGTGCTAGCAGCTTAGCAGGGGCTGGAAACACCATATATTTT. As protein: CASSLAGAGNTIYF.

This chain connects TRBV6-1 to TRBJ2-2; maybe TRBD2 (6 bases). The germline gives CDR1 MNHNS, CDR2 SASEGT. V was pared by 6 bases and J by 5 bases, with 13 bases between. This CDR3 spans 14 amino acids. The CDR3 sequence: CASRGDSWTGELFF. CDR3 DNA: TGTGCCAGCAGGGGGGACTCTTGGACCGGGGAGCTGTTTTTT.

V gene TRBV6-1 combines with J gene TRBJ2-7; D is unclear. Trimming pared 2 bases from V and 3 bases from J, leaving 8 bases between. This CDR3 comprises 13 residues. Germline CDR1 is MNHNS and CDR2 is SASEGT. The chain's CDR3 is CASSESWIYEQYF. CDR3 coding DNA: TGTGCCAGCAGTGAAAGTTGGATCTACGAGCAGTACTTC.